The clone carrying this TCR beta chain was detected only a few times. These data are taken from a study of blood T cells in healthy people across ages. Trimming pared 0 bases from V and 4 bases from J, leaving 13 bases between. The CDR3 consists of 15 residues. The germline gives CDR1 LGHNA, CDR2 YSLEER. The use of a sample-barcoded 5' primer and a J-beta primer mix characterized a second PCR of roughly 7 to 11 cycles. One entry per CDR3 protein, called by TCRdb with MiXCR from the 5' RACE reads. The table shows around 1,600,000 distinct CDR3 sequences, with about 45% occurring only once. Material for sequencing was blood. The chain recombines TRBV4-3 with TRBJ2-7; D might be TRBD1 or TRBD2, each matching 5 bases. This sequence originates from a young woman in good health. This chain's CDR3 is CASSQETRGAYEQYF. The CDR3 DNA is TGCGCCAGCAGCCAAGAGACGAGGGGTGCATACGAGCAGTACTTC.